This is a list of T cell receptor beta chains from one sample in a study of control samples from healthy donors and cancer patients. The method was immunoSEQ multiplex PCR; TCRdb's version includes in-frame clones alone and lacks a portion of them. The data contain under 200,000 clones, 90% to 95% of them singletons. The sequenced sample was blood. The source of these receptors is a woman in her thirties or forties in good health. Both conserved end residues are part of each CDR3. D genes are given only for firm matches. Where a row states a size, it is once, few, many or the class of an expanded clone; other rows omit it.

clone size	V gene	J gene	D gene	CDR3 protein	CDR3 DNA
NA	TRBV9	TRBJ1-1	NA	CASSDSILNTEAFF	TGTGCCAGCAGCGACAGTATACTGAACACTGAAGCTTTCTTT
NA	TRBV7-8	TRBJ2-5	NA	CASSLGYGGAETQYF	TGTGCCAGCAGCTTAGGTTATGGGGGGGCAGAGACCCAGTACTTC
NA	TRBV3-1/TRBV3-2	TRBJ1-4	NA	CASSQVTGGNEKLFF	TGTGCCAGCAGCCAAGTGACAGGAGGGAATGAAAAACTGTTTTTT
NA	TRBV4-3	TRBJ1-4	TRBD1	CASSQAGQVLEKLFF	TGCGCCAGCAGCCAAGCTGGACAGGTGCTTGAAAAACTGTTTTTT
NA	TRBV19	TRBJ1-2	NA	CASSTGPDYGYTF	TGTGCCAGTAGTACAGGACCCGACTATGGCTACACCTTC
NA	TRBV13	TRBJ2-7	TRBD1	CASSDSGTGISYEQYF	TGTGCCAGCAGCGACTCCGGGACAGGGATCTCCTACGAGCAGTACTTC
NA	TRBV5-1	TRBJ1-1	NA	CASSLEQSSTEAFF	TGCGCCAGCAGCTTGGAACAGAGCAGCACTGAAGCTTTCTTT
NA	TRBV4-3	TRBJ1-6	NA	CASSLLWGNDNSPLHF	TGCGCCAGCAGCTTATTATGGGGGAATGATAATTCACCCCTCCACTTT
NA	TRBV7-9	TRBJ2-7	TRBD2	CASSTSGGGHEQYF	TGTGCCAGCTCAACTAGCGGGGGGGGCCACGAGCAGTACTTC
NA	TRBV5-1	TRBJ1-2	NA	CASSLGTGYVYGYTF	TGCGCCAGCAGCTTGGGTACAGGGTATGTCTATGGCTACACCTTC
NA	TRBV6-5	TRBJ1-6	NA	CASSYVGRGASPLHF	TGTGCCAGCAGTTACGTGGGCAGGGGAGCCTCACCCCTCCACTTT
NA	TRBV30	TRBJ1-4	NA	CAWSVGTKEKLFF	TGTGCCTGGAGTGTAGGGACCAAGGAAAAACTGTTTTTT
NA	TRBV19	TRBJ1-2	NA	CASSIGTGGYTF	TGTGCCAGTAGTATCGGGACGGGAGGCTACACCTTC
NA	TRBV11-2	TRBJ1-3	TRBD1	CASSYNSGTAAPPIYF	TGTGCCAGCAGCTACAACTCCGGGACAGCCGCCCCCCCCATATATTTT
NA	TRBV5-6	TRBJ2-2	NA	CASSLVWDANTGELFF	TGTGCCAGCAGCTTGGTGTGGGACGCGAACACCGGGGAGCTGTTTTTT
NA	TRBV2	TRBJ2-1	NA	CASRRGSSYNEQFF	TGTGCCAGCCGGCGGGGTAGCTCCTACAATGAGCAGTTCTTC
NA	TRBV11-2	TRBJ1-5	NA	CASSLYGQPQHF	TGTGCCAGCAGCTTATACGGCCAGCCCCAGCATTTT
once	TRBV7-2	TRBJ2-7	TRBD1	CASSGRPGQGSQQYF	TGTGCCAGCAGCGGACGTCCGGGACAGGGTAGTCAGCAGTACTTC
NA	TRBV6-5	TRBJ1-1	TRBD1	CASSYLPGQGAPEAFF	TGTGCCAGCAGTTATTTACCGGGACAGGGGGCCCCTGAAGCTTTCTTT
NA	TRBV4-2	TRBJ1-2	NA	CASSQGVQVGYTF	TGTGCCAGCAGCCAAGGTGTACAGGTAGGCTACACCTTC
NA	TRBV7-3	TRBJ1-1	TRBD1	CASSFWTGGTAFF	TGTGCCAGCAGCTTTTGGACAGGGGGCACAGCTTTCTTT
few	TRBV2	TRBJ1-5	NA	CASSVQGGDQPQHF	TGTGCCAGCAGTGTTCAGGGAGGGGATCAGCCCCAGCATTTT
NA	TRBV23-1	TRBJ1-2	NA	CASSQKPNGGFPHYGYTF	TGCGCCAGCAGTCAAAAACCCAACGGTGGATTTCCCCACTATGGCTACACCTTC
NA	TRBV12-5	TRBJ1-1	NA	CASGFFRQLNTEAFF	TGTGCTAGTGGTTTTTTCCGACAGCTGAACACTGAAGCTTTCTTT
NA	TRBV3-1/TRBV3-2	TRBJ2-5	TRBD2	CASSPYSTSGEETQYF	TGTGCCAGCAGCCCATATTCGACTAGCGGGGAAGAGACCCAGTACTTC
NA	TRBV3-1/TRBV3-2	TRBJ1-6	TRBD1	CASSQTDRGPYSPLHF	TGTGCCAGCAGCCAAACTGACAGGGGCCCATATTCACCCCTCCACTTT
once	TRBV7-7	TRBJ2-7	NA	CASSPDTENEQYF	TGTGCCAGCAGCCCGGACACTGAAAACGAGCAGTACTTC
NA	TRBV19	TRBJ1-1	TRBD1	CASRLATGGRGTEAFF	TGTGCCAGTAGGCTTGCCACAGGGGGCCGTGGGACTGAAGCTTTCTTT
NA	TRBV7-9	TRBJ2-1	NA	CASSSTLGREQFF	TGTGCCAGCAGCTCTACGTTGGGGCGGGAGCAGTTCTTC
NA	TRBV5-1	TRBJ1-3	TRBD1	CASSSGDRSYSGNTIYF	TGCGCCAGCAGCTCGGGGGACAGGTCGTACTCTGGAAACACCATATATTTT
NA	TRBV11-2	TRBJ2-3	NA	CASSLDGLGTDTQYF	TGTGCCAGCAGCTTGGACGGGTTAGGGACAGATACGCAGTATTTT
NA	TRBV6-5	TRBJ1-6	TRBD1	CASSQKGANSPLHF	TGTGCCAGCAGTCAAAAGGGGGCTAATTCACCCCTCCACTTT
NA	TRBV19	TRBJ2-7	NA	CASSLSGKASEQYF	TGTGCCAGTAGTCTTAGCGGCAAGGCTTCGGAGCAGTACTTC
once	TRBV18	TRBJ1-1	TRBD1	CASSPPAGGRTNTEAFF	TGTGCCAGCTCACCACCAGCAGGGGGGAGAACGAACACTGAAGCTTTCTTT
NA	TRBV7-9	TRBJ1-2	TRBD1	CASSLSHRGDDGYTF	TGTGCCAGCAGCTTAAGTCACAGGGGCGACGATGGCTACACCTTC
NA	TRBV5-1	TRBJ1-2	TRBD1	CASNPGTGRNYGYTF	TGCGCCAGCAATCCCGGGACAGGGCGTAACTATGGCTACACCTTC
few	TRBV7-9	TRBJ2-2	TRBD1	CASSVTGTANTGELFF	TGTGCCAGCAGCGTAACCGGGACAGCGAACACCGGGGAGCTGTTTTTT
NA	TRBV19	TRBJ1-5	NA	CASSIEGQPQHF	TGTGCCAGTAGTATAGAAGGCCAGCCCCAGCATTTT
NA	TRBV19	TRBJ1-5	TRBD1	CASSMATGRVGNQPQHF	TGTGCCAGTAGTATGGCGACAGGGCGGGTCGGGAATCAGCCCCAGCATTTT
NA	TRBV29-1	TRBJ1-1	NA	CSVMTVMNTEAFF	TGCAGCGTCATGACGGTTATGAACACTGAAGCTTTCTTT
NA	TRBV9	TRBJ1-2	NA	CASSVGRGPQGSYGYTF	TGTGCCAGCAGCGTAGGACGGGGTCCCCAGGGAAGCTATGGCTACACCTTC
NA	TRBV4-1	TRBJ2-2	TRBD2	CASSQTGLAPRTGELFF	TGCGCCAGCAGCCAGACGGGACTAGCTCCACGCACCGGGGAGCTGTTTTTT
NA	TRBV5-4	TRBJ2-1	TRBD1	CASNILQGANNEQFF	TGTGCCAGCAACATCCTACAGGGGGCTAACAATGAGCAGTTCTTC
NA	TRBV29-1	TRBJ1-1	NA	CSSSSWGSRAEAFF	TGCAGCTCATCCTCCTGGGGGTCCAGGGCTGAAGCTTTCTTT
once	TRBV19	TRBJ1-4	TRBD1	CASSHSTGGREKLFF	TGTGCCAGTAGCCACTCGACAGGGGGACGTGAAAAACTGTTTTTT
NA	TRBV18	TRBJ2-3	NA	CASSPSGPDTQYF	TGTGCCAGCTCACCTTCCGGCCCAGATACGCAGTATTTT
NA	TRBV7-2	TRBJ1-2	TRBD1	CASSLASGGYGYTF	TGTGCCAGCAGCTTAGCGTCAGGGGGCTATGGCTACACCTTC
NA	TRBV19	TRBJ1-2	NA	CASSILEGVIDGYTF	TGTGCCAGTAGTATTTTGGAGGGGGTTATAGATGGCTACACCTTC
NA	TRBV11-2	TRBJ1-2	NA	CASSLGRGYGYTF	TGTGCCAGCAGCTTAGGGCGGGGGTACGGCTACACCTTC
NA	TRBV4-1	TRBJ2-7	NA	CASSEQRLPDYEQYF	TGCGCCAGCAGCGAGCAGCGACTGCCCGACTACGAGCAGTACTTC
NA	TRBV7-3	TRBJ2-5	TRBD1	CASSPGTGGNQYF	TGTGCCAGCAGCCCCGGGACAGGGGGTAACCAGTACTTC
NA	TRBV18	TRBJ2-1	NA	CASSPTRDFSNEQFF	TGTGCCAGCTCACCTACTCGGGATTTCTCCAATGAGCAGTTCTTC
NA	TRBV7-9	TRBJ1-2	TRBD1	CASSSPFGQGKGYTF	TGTGCCAGCAGCTCCCCCTTCGGACAGGGGAAGGGCTACACCTTC
NA	TRBV5-5	TRBJ1-1	NA	CASSLEVVRAEAFF	TGTGCCAGCAGCTTGGAAGTGGTCAGGGCTGAAGCTTTCTTT
NA	TRBV29-1	TRBJ1-1	NA	CSVEGSRADTEAFF	TGCAGCGTTGAAGGGTCCAGAGCGGACACTGAAGCTTTCTTT
NA	TRBV11-2	TRBJ1-2	NA	CASSLGSTGIIAF	TGTGCCAGCAGCTTAGGCAGTACAGGGATTATCGCCTTC
NA	TRBV11-3	TRBJ2-1	NA	CASSLTGGYNEQFF	TGTGCCAGCAGCTTGACCGGGGGCTACAATGAGCAGTTCTTC
NA	TRBV15	TRBJ1-2	TRBD1	CATSRRQGDGYTF	TGTGCCACCAGCAGACGACAGGGCGACGGCTACACCTTC
NA	TRBV12-3/TRBV12-4	TRBJ1-2	NA	CASSLAGGGYTF	TGTGCCAGCAGTTTAGCGGGCGGTGGCTACACCTTC